This T cell receptor beta chain is from a study of blood T cell repertoires in COVID-19. About the study: Acute-phase and convalescent COVID-19 samples originated in the United States, Italy and Spain. PBMCs, B-cell-depleted T cells, or T cells provided the cDNA or gDNA that made up the material.

Under the authors' procedure: From reference gene primer amplification, estimates of nucleated cell counts were derived. Sequenced by immunoSEQ multiplex PCR; TCRdb stores in-frame clones only, minus some. That table is the source of V, J and clone size, and D and trimming were worked out from the DNA. The table has hundreds of thousands of clones, approximately 85% seen once. The length of the CDR3 is 15 residues. Germline V gene data show CDR1 as SGDLS and CDR2 as YYNGEE. With 3 bases clipped from V and 1 base from J, the junction kept 6 bases outside the gene matches. This clone was detected only once.

This TCR was recovered from a young man with active or convalescent COVID-19. The sequencing sample was made of peripheral blood. V usage is TRBV9 and J usage is TRBJ1-1; 7 bases line up with TRBD1. The CDR3 loop is CASSAPTGENTEAFF. In DNA form, the CDR3 reads TGTGCCAGCAGCGCTCCCACAGGGGAGAACACTGAAGCTTTCTTT.